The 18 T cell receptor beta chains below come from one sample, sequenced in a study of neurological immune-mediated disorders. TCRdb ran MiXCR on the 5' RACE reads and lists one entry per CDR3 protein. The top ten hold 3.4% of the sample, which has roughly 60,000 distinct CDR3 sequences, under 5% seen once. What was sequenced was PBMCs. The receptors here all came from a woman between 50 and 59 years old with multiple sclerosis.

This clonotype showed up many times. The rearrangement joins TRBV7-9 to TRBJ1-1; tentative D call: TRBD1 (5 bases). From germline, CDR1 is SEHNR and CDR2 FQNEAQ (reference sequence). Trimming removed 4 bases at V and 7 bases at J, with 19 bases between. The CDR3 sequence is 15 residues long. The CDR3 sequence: CASSSLPGRIDEAFF. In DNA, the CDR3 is TGTGCCAGCAGCTCCCTTCCGGGACGGATAGATGAAGCTTTCTTT. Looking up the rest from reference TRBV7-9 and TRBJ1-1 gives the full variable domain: DTGVSQNPRHKITKRGQNVTFRCDPISEHNRLYWYRQTLGQGPEFLTYFQNEAQLEKSRLLSDRFSAERPKGSFSTLEIQRTEQGDSAMYLCASSSLPGRIDEAFFGQGTRLTVV.

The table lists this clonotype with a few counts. CDR3 sequence (DNA): TGTGCCAGCAGTTTATCGTTTCGGCCAGGGGGTTATGACTATGGCTACACCTTC. Translating it yields CASSLSFRPGGYDYGYTF. This sequence joins TRBV12-3 or TRBV12-4 and TRBJ1-2; 7 bases match TRBD1. Trimming cost V 2 bases and J 3 bases; bases outside gene matches: 15. This CDR3 has 18 residues.

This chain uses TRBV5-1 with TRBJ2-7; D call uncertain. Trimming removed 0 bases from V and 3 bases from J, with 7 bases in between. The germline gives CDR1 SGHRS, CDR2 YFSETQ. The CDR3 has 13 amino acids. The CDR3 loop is CASSLGDFYEQYF. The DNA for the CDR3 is TGCGCCAGCAGCTTGGGAGACTTCTACGAGCAGTACTTC.

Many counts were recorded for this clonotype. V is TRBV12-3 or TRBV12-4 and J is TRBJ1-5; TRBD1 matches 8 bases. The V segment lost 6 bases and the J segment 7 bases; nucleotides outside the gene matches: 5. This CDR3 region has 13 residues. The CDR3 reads CASRGQGVQPQHF. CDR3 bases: TGTGCCAGCAGAGGACAGGGTGTGCAGCCCCAGCATTTT.

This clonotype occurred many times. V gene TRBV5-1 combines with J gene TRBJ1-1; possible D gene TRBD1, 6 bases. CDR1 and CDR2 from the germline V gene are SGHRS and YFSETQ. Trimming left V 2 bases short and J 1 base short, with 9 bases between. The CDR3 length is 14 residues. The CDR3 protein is CASSLQGGNTEAFF. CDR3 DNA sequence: TGCGCCAGCAGCTTACAGGGAGGGAACACTGAAGCTTTCTTT.

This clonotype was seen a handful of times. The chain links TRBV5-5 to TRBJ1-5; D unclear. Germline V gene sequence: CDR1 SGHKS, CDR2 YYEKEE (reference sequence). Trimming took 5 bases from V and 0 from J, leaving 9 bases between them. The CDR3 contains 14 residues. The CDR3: CASRSDYSNQPQHF. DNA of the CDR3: TGTGCCAGCAGAAGCGATTATAGCAATCAGCCCCAGCATTTT.

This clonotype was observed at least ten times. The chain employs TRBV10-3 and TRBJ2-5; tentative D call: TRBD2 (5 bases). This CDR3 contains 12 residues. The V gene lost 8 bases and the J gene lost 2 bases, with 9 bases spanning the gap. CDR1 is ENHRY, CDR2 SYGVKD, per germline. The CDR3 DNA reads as TGTGCCATCGCGAGGGAGCAAGAGACCCAGTACTTC. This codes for CAIAREQETQYF.

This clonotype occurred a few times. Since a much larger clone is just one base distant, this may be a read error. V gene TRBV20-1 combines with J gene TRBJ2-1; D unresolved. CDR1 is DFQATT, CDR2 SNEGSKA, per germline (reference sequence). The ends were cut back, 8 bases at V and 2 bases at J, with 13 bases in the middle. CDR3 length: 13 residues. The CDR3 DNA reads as TGCAGTTCCCGGATCATGACCTACAATGAGCAGTTCTTC. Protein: CSSRIMTYNEQFF.

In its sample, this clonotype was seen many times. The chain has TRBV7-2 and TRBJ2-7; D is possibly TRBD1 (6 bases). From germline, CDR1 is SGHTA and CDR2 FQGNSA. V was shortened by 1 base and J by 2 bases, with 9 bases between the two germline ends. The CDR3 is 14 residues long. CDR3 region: CASSLGTVTYEQYV. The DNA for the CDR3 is TGTGCCAGCAGCTTAGGGACAGTTACCTACGAGCAGTACGTC.

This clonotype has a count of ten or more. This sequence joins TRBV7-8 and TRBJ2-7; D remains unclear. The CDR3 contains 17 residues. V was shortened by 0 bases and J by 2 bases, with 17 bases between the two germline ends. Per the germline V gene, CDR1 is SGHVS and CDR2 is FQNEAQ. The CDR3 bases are TGTGCCAGCAGCTTAGCTGGTACGTTATCGGCAGCCTACGAGCAGTACGTC. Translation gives CASSLAGTLSAAYEQYV.

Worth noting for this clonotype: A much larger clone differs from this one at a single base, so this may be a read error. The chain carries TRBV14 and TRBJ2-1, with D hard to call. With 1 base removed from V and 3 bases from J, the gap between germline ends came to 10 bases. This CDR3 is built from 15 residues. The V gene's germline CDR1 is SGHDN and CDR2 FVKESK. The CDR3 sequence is CASSQGGKIYNEQFF. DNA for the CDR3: TGTGCCAGCAGCCAAGGAGGAAAGATCTACAATGAGCAGTTCTTC.

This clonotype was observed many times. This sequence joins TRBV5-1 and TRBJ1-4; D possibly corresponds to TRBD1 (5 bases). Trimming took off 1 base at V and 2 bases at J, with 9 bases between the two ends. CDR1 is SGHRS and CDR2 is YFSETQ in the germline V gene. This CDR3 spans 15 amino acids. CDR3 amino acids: CASSLLGTTNEKLFF. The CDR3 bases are TGCGCCAGCAGCTTGTTGGGGACGACTAATGAAAAACTGTTTTTT.

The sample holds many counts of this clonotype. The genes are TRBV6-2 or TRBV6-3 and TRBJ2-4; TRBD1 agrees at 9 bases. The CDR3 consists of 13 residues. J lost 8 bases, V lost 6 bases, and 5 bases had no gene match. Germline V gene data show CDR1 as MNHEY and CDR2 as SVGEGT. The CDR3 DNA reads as TGTGCCAGCAGAGGGACAGGGCGAGACATTCAGTACTTC. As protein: CASRGTGRDIQYF.

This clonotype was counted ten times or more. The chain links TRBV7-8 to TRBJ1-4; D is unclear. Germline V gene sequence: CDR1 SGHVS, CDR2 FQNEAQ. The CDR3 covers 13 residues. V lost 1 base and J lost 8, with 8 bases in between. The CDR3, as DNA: TGTGCCAGCAGCTTAGGAGTGCACGAAAAACTGTTTTTT. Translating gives CASSLGVHEKLFF.

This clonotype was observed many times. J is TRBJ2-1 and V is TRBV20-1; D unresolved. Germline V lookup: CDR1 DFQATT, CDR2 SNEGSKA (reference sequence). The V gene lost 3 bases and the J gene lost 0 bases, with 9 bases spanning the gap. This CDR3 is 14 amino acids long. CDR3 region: CSASLEISYNEQFF. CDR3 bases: TGCAGTGCTAGTCTGGAAATCTCCTACAATGAGCAGTTCTTC.

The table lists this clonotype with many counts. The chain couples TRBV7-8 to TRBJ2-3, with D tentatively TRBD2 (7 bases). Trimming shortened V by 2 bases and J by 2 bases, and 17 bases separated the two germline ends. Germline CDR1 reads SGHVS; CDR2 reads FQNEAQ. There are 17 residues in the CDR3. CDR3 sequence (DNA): TGTGCCAGCAGCTTAAGGTTGCGGGGGCCTCCCACAGATACGCAGTATTTT. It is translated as CASSLRLRGPPTDTQYF.

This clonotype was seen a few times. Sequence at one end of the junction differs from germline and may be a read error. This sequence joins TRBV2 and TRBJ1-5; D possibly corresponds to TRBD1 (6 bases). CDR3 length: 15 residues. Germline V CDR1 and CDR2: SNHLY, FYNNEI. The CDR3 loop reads CASSGAGGTGQPQNF. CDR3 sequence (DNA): TGTGCCAGCAGTGGTGCCGGGGGCACCGGGCAGCCCCAGAATTTT.

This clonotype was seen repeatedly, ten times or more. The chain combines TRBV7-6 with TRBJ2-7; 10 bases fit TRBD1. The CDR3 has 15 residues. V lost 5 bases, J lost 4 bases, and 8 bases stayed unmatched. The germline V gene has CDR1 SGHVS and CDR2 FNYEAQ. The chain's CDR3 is CASSPSGTGVYEQYF. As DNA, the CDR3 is TGTGCCAGCAGCCCCTCCGGGACAGGGGTTTACGAGCAGTACTTC.